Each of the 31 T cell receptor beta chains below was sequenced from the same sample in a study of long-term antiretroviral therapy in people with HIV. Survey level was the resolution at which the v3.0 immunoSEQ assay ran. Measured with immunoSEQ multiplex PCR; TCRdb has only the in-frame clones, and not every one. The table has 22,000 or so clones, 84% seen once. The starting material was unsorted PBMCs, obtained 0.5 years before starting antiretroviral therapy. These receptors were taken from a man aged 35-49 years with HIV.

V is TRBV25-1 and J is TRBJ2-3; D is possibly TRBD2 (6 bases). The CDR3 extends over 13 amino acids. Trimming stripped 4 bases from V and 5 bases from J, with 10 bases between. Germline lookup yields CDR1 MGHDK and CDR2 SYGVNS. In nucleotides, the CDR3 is TGTGCCAGCAGTGCCCTGGGGGGAGATACGCAGTATTTT. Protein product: CASSALGGDTQYF. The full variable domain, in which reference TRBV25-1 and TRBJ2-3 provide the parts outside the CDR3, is EADIYQTPRYLVIGTGKKITLECSQTMGHDKMYWYQQDPGMELHLIHYSYGVNSTEKGDLSSESTVSRIRTEHFPLTLESARPSHTSQYLCASSALGGDTQYFGPGTRLTVL.

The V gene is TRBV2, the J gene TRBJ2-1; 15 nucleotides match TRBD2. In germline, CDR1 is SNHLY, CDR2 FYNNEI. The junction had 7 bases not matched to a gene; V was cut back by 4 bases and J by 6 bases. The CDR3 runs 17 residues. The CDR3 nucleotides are TGTGCCAGCAGTGCCAGGACTAGCGGGGGGGTTAGCAATGAGCAGTTCTTC. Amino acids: CASSARTSGGVSNEQFF. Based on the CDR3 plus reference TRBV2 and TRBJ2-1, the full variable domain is EPEVTQTPSHQVTQMGQEVILRCVPISNHLYFYWYRQILGQKVEFLVSFYNNEISEKSEIFDDQFSVERPDGSNFTLKIRSTKLEDSAMYFCASSARTSGGVSNEQFFGPGTRLTVL.

In DNA, the CDR3 is TGCAGCGGGCACGCGGGACATAACACAGATACGCAGTATTTT. Its protein product is CSGHAGHNTDTQYF. The V call is TRBV29-1, the J call TRBJ2-3; TRBD1 or TRBD2 may be the D gene (6 bases each). The CDR3 contains 14 residues. Germline assignment: CDR1 SQVTM and CDR2 ANQGSEA. V dropped 7 bases and J dropped 2 bases, with 16 bases sitting between them.

DNA of the CDR3: TGTGCCAGCAGCTTAGGGACAACTTTCCAAGAGACCCAGTACTTC. This sequence encodes CASSLGTTFQETQYF. The chain carries TRBV7-9 and TRBJ2-5; a weak D match, TRBD1 (5 bases). CDR3 size: 15 residues. Trimming left V 1 base short and J 1 base short, with 10 bases between. Germline V gene lookup returns CDR1 SEHNR and CDR2 FQNEAQ (reference sequence).

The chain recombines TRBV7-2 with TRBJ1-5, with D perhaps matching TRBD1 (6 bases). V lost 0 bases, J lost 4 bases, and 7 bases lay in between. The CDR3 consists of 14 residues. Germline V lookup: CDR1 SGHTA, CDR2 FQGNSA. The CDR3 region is CASSLAQGNQPQHF. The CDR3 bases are TGTGCCAGCAGCTTAGCTCAGGGGAATCAGCCCCAGCATTTT.

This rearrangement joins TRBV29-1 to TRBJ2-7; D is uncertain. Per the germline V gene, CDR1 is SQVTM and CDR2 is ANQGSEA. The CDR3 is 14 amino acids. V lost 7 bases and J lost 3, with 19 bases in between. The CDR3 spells CSALTALDVYEQYF. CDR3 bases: TGCAGCGCCTTGACGGCGTTGGATGTCTACGAGCAGTACTTC.

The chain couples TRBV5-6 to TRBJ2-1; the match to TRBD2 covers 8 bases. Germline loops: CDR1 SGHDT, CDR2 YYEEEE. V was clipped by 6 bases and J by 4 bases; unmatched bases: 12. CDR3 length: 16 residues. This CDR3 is CASKWGGSGKYNEQFF. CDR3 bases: TGTGCCAGCAAGTGGGGGGGTAGCGGGAAATACAATGAGCAGTTCTTC.

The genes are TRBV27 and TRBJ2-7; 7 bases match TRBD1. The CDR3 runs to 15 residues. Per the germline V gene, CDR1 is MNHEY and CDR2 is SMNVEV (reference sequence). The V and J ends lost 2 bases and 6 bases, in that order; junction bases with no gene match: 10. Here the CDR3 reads CASSLGDSRLPEQYF. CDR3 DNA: TGTGCCAGCAGTTTAGGGGACAGCCGATTACCCGAGCAGTACTTC.

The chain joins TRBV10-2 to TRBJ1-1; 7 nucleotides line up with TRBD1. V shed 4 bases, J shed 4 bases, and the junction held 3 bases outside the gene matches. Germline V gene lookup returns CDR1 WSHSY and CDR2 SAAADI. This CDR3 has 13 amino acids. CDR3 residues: CASSVAGGTEAFF. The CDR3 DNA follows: TGCGCCAGCAGTGTGGCAGGGGGCACTGAAGCTTTCTTT.

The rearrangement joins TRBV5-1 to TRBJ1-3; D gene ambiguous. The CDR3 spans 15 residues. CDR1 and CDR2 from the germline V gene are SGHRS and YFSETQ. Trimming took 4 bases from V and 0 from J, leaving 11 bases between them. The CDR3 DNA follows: TGCGCCAGCAGCCCGGAACACTCCTCTGGAAACACCATATATTTT. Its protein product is CASSPEHSSGNTIYF.

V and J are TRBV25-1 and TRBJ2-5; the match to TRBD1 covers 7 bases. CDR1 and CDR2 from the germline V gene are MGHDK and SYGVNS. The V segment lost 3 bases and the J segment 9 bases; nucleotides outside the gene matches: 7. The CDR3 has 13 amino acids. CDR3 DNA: TGTGCCAGCAGTGACCACAGACAGGGCCCCCAGTACTTC. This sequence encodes CASSDHRQGPQYF. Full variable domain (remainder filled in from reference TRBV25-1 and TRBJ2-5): EADIYQTPRYLVIGTGKKITLECSQTMGHDKMYWYQQDPGMELHLIHYSYGVNSTEKGDLSSESTVSRIRTEHFPLTLESARPSHTSQYLCASSDHRQGPQYFGPGTRLLVL.

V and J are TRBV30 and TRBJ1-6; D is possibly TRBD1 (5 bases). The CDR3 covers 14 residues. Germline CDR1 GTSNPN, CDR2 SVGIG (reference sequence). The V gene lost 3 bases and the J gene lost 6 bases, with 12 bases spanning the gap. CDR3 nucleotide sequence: TGTGCCTGGAGGGCTGGGACGGCTAATTCACCCCTCCACTTT. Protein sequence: CAWRAGTANSPLHF.

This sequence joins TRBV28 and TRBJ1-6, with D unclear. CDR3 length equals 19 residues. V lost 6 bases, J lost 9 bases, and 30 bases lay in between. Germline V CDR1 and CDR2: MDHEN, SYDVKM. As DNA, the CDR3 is TGTGCCAGCAGGTTGTACCCCGGTCATTCGGTCGGCATGAGTTCACCCCTCCACTTT. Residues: CASRLYPGHSVGMSSPLHF.

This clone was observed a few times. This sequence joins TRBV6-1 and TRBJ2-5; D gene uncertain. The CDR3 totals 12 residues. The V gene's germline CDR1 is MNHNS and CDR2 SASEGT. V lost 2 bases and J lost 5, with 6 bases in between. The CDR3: CASSELGETQYF. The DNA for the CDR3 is TGTGCCAGCAGTGAACTGGGGGAGACCCAGTACTTC.

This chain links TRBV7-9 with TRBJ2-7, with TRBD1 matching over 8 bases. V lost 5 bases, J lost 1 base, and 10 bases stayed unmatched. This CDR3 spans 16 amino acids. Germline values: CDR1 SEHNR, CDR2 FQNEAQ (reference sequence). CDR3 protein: CASSASRTGRSYEQYF. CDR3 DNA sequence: TGTGCCAGCAGCGCCAGCAGGACAGGGAGATCCTACGAGCAGTACTTC.

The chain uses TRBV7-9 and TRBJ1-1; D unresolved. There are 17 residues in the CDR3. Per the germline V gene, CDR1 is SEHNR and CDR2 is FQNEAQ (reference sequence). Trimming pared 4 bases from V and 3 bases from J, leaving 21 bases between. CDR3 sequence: CASSSGGLGGLHTEAFF. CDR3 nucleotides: TGTGCCAGCAGCTCAGGTGGGTTAGGAGGGTTGCACACTGAAGCTTTCTTT.

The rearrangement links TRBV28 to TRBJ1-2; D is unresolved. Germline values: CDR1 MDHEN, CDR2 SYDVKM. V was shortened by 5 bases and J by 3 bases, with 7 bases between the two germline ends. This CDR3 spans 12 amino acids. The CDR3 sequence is CASSPWDYGYTF. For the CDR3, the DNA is TGTGCCAGCAGTCCCTGGGACTATGGCTACACCTTC.

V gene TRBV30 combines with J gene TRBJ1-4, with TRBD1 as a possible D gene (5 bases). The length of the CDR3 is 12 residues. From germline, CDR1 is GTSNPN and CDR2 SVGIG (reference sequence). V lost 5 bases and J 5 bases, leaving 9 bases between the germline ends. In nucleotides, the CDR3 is TGTGCCTGGGGACGGGACAATGAAAAACTGTTTTTT. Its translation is CAWGRDNEKLFF.

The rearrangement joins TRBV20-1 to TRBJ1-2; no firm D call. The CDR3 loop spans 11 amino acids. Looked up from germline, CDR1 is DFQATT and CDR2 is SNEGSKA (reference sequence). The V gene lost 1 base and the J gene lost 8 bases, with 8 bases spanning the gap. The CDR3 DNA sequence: TGCAGTGCTAGAGCGCGTCAGGGCTACACCTTC. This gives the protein CSARARQGYTF.

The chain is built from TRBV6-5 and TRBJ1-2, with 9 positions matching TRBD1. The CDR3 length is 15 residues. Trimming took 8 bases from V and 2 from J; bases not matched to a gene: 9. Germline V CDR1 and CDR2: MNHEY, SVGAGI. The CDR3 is CASGTGLLRNYGYTF. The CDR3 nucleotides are TGTGCCAGCGGGACAGGGCTTCTTCGCAACTATGGCTACACCTTC.

CDR3 sequence (DNA): TGTGCCACGCAAGCTCGGACAGGGGAGACCGGGGAGCTGTTTTTT. Translating gives CATQARTGETGELFF. V and J are TRBV10-3 and TRBJ2-2, with 9 positions matching TRBD1. This CDR3 comprises 15 residues. Germline loops: CDR1 ENHRY, CDR2 SYGVKD. The V gene end was trimmed by 10 bases and the J gene end by 5 bases; junction bases not matched to a gene: 11.

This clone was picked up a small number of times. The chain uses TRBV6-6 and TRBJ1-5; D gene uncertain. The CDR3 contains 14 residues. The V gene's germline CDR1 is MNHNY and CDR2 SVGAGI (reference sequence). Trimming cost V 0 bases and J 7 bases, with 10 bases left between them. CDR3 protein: CASSYSQPWQPQHF. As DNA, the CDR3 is TGTGCCAGCAGTTACTCCCAACCTTGGCAGCCCCAGCATTTT.

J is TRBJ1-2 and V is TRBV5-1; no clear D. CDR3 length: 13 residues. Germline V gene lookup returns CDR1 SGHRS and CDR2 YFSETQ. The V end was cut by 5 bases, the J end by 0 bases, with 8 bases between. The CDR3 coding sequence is TGCGCCAGCAGTCGGGCTGCTAACTATGGCTACACCTTC. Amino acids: CASSRAANYGYTF.

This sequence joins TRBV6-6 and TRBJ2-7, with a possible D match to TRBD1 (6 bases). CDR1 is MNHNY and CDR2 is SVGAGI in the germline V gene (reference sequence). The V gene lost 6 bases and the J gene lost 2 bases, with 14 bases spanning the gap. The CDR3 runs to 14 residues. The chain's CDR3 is CASSQIQGPYEQYF. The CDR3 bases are TGTGCCAGCAGCCAAATTCAGGGGCCCTACGAGCAGTACTTC.

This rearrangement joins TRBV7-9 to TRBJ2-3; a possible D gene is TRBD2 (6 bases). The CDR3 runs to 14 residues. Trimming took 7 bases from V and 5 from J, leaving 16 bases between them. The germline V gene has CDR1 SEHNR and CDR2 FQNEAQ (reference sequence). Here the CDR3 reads CASTYGGLGDTQYF. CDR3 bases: TGTGCCAGCACCTACGGGGGATTAGGAGATACGCAGTATTTT.

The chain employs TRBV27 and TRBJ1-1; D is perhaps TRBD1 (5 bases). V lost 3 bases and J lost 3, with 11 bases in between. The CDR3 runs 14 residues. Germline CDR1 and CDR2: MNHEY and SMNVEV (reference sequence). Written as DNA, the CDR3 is TGTGCCAGCAGTTTTTATGGGGGAGACACTGAAGCTTTCTTT. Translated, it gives CASSFYGGDTEAFF.

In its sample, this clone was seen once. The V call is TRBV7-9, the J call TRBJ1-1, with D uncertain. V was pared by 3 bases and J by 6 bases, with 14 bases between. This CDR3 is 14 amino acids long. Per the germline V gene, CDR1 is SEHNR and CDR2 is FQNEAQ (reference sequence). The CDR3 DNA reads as TGTGCCAGCAGCTTCCCGGGGTATGTGTCTGAAGCTTTCTTT. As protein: CASSFPGYVSEAFF.

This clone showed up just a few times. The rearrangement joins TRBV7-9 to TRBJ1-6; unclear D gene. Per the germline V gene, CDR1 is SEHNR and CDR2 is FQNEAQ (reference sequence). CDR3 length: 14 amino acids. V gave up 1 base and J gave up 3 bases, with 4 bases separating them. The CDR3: CASSLVFYNSPLHF. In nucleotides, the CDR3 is TGTGCCAGCAGCTTAGTGTTCTATAATTCACCCCTCCACTTT.

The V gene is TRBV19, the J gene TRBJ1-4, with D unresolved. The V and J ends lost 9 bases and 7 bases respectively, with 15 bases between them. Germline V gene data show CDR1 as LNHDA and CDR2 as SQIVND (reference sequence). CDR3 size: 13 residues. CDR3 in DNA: TGTGCCAGCAGTTCCAGGTCGAGTGAAAAACTGTTTTTT. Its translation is CASSSRSSEKLFF.

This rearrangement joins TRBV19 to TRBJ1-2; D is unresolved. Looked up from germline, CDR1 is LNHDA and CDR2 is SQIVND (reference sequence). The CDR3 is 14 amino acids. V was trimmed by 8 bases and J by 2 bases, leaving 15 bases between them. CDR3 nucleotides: TGTGCCAGTTTCCCCGGGGTAGGGAACTATGGCTACACCTTC. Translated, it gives CASFPGVGNYGYTF.

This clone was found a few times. Here the CDR3 DNA reads TGCAGCGTTGTTGGGGGGTGGAACACTGAAGCTTTCTTT. Translated, it gives CSVVGGWNTEAFF. The chain recombines TRBV29-1 with TRBJ1-1; maybe TRBD1 (5 bases). V lost 4 bases to trimming and J lost 1 base, with 10 bases between them. The CDR3 loop spans 13 amino acids. Germline-derived CDR1 and CDR2 are SQVTM and ANQGSEA.